The 23 T cell receptor beta chains below come from one sample, sequenced in a study of vaccination and CD4 T cells after COVID-19. Oncomine TCR Beta short-read sequencing was applied to DNA from cultured CD4+ T cells. TCRdb called the PCR reads again in MiXCR, with one record for every CDR3 protein. The sample yields fewer than 13,000 distinct CDR3 sequences, more than 20% seen once. This sample's treatment: roughly 11-day PBMC culture with coronavirus spike peptide pools or control peptides (ViraFEST assay). These receptors lack a known antigen. Sequencing was performed on CD4+ T cells from blood, cultured in vitro, taken after SARS-CoV-2 vaccination. The receptors stem from a human donor who had recovered from COVID-19.

J is TRBJ2-7 and V is TRBV5-1; 7 nucleotides line up with TRBD1. CDR1 SGHRS and CDR2 YFSETQ come from the germline V gene. V gave up 2 bases and J gave up 3 bases; unmatched junction bases: 5. The CDR3 runs to 14 residues. The CDR3 here is CASSFGQEIYEQYF. The CDR3 region has the DNA TGCGCCAGCAGCTTCGGACAGGAGATCTACGAGCAGTACTTC.

This chain uses TRBV6-2 or TRBV6-3 with TRBJ2-5, with a possible D match to TRBD2 (5 bases). The CDR3 extends over 14 amino acids. Trimming shortened V by 4 bases and J by 7 bases, and 16 bases separated the two germline ends. Per the germline V gene, CDR1 is MNHEY and CDR2 is SVGEGT. This CDR3 reads CASSFRGIEPTQYF. The DNA for the CDR3 is TGTGCCAGCAGTTTTCGAGGGATAGAACCGACCCAGTACTTC.

This CDR3 is CASSSQHGPYEQYF. CDR3 DNA: TGTGCCAGCAGCTCCCAACATGGTCCCTACGAGCAGTACTTC. The gene calls are TRBV7-2 and TRBJ2-7; D call uncertain. The germline CDR1 and CDR2 sequences are SGHTA and FQGNSA. The V and J ends lost 4 bases and 2 bases respectively, with 12 bases between them. The CDR3 extends over 14 amino acids.

The chain links TRBV15 to TRBJ2-2; TRBD2 matches 7 bases. V gave up 2 bases and J gave up 5 bases; unmatched junction bases: 17. Germline lookup yields CDR1 LNHNV and CDR2 YYDKDF (reference sequence). CDR3 size: 19 residues. The CDR3: CATSRFSTGGLIRTGELFF. As DNA, the CDR3 is TGTGCCACCAGCAGATTCTCGACGGGGGGATTAATTAGGACCGGGGAGCTGTTTTTT.

A few counts support this clonotype. This rearrangement joins TRBV6-1 to TRBJ1-4, with unresolved D. This CDR3 has 15 amino acids. Per germline, CDR1 MNHNS and CDR2 SASEGT. V was pared by 6 bases and J by 8 bases, with 19 bases between. The CDR3 here is CASRSSRGLEEKLFF. As DNA, the CDR3 is TGTGCCAGCAGGTCGTCCCGGGGTCTGGAGGAAAAACTGTTTTTT.

The chain joins TRBV28 to TRBJ1-5; D may be TRBD1 (6 bases). With 6 bases removed from V and 3 bases from J, the gap between germline ends came to 12 bases. This CDR3 comprises 14 residues. Germline CDR1 MDHEN, CDR2 SYDVKM. The CDR3 DNA reads TGTGCCAGCAGCGAAACAGGGTCCAATCAGCCCCAGCATTTT. Its translation is CASSETGSNQPQHF.

The rearrangement joins TRBV15 to TRBJ1-2; D call uncertain. Trimming removed 5 bases from V and 4 bases from J, with 14 bases in between. The CDR3 extends over 14 amino acids. The germline gives CDR1 LNHNV, CDR2 YYDKDF (reference sequence). The CDR3 bases are TGTGCCACCAGCGCAAAGGTAGATGGCTATGGCTACACCTTC. The encoded protein is CATSAKVDGYGYTF.

This clonotype was seen only a few times. V and J are TRBV19 and TRBJ2-3; D perhaps matches TRBD2 (6 bases). The V end was cut by 3 bases, the J end by 0 bases, with 13 bases between. The length of the CDR3 is 16 residues. Germline V gives CDR1 LNHDA, CDR2 SQIVND (reference sequence). The CDR3 region has the DNA TGTGCCAGTAGTATGGTGGTTCGGGGGAGCACAGATACGCAGTATTTT. Translation gives CASSMVVRGSTDTQYF. Filled out from reference TRBV19 and TRBJ2-3, the complete variable domain reads DGGITQSPKYLFRKEGQNVTLSCEQNLNHDAMYWYRQDPGQGLRLIYYSQIVNDFQKGDIAEGYSVSREKKESFPLTVTSAQKNPTAFYLCASSMVVRGSTDTQYFGPGTRLTVL.

The V call is TRBV29-1, the J call TRBJ1-6; the D is unclear. V dropped 5 bases and J dropped 8 bases, with 13 bases sitting between them. The length of the CDR3 is 13 residues. The V gene's germline CDR1 is SQVTM and CDR2 ANQGSEA. In nucleotides, the CDR3 is TGCAGCGTTCGATGGGCAGCAGATTCACCCCTCCACTTT. Residues: CSVRWAADSPLHF.

The genes are TRBV20-1 and TRBJ2-1; D possibly corresponds to TRBD2 (6 bases). The CDR3 covers 14 residues. CDR1 is DFQATT, CDR2 SNEGSKA, per germline (reference sequence). V was trimmed by 3 bases and J by 7 bases, leaving 16 bases between them. CDR3 in DNA: TGCAGTGCTAGGGGCGGGACCCCTAGGAATGAGCAGTTCTTC. Translating gives CSARGGTPRNEQFF.

The chain is built from TRBV20-1 and TRBJ1-6; no definite D call. Germline CDR1 reads DFQATT; CDR2 reads SNEGSKA (reference sequence). The CDR3 contains 14 residues. V lost 7 bases and J 2 bases, leaving 12 bases between the germline ends. CDR3 residues: CSGQLMTYNSPLHF. The CDR3 DNA follows: TGCAGTGGCCAACTAATGACCTATAATTCACCCCTCCACTTT.

This clonotype was recorded a few times. This chain connects TRBV20-1 to TRBJ2-1, with no clear D. This CDR3 region has 15 residues. Germline lookup yields CDR1 DFQATT and CDR2 SNEGSKA (reference sequence). V was shortened by 1 base and J by 0 bases, with 10 bases between the two germline ends. CDR3 sequence reads: CSARVGPSSYNEQFF. Here the CDR3 DNA reads TGCAGTGCTAGAGTAGGGCCTAGCTCCTACAATGAGCAGTTCTTC.

This clonotype was seen a handful of times. The genes are TRBV11-1 and TRBJ2-7; TRBD1 agrees at 7 bases. The CDR3 is 15 residues long. From germline, CDR1 is SGHAT and CDR2 FQDESV (reference sequence). V shed 6 bases and J 2 bases; nucleotides not matched to a gene: 10. The CDR3 coding sequence is TGTGCCAGCAGTCGACAGGGCCCTAAAACCTACGAGCAGTACTTC. It is translated as CASSRQGPKTYEQYF.

The rearrangement links TRBV5-4 to TRBJ2-2, with a weak D call TRBD2 (5 bases). Germline CDR1 is SGHNT and CDR2 is YYREEE (reference sequence). V dropped 0 bases and J dropped 6 bases, with 12 bases sitting between them. This CDR3 spans 15 amino acids. CDR3 sequence: CASSLVREGPGELFF. The CDR3 nucleotides read TGTGCCAGCAGCTTGGTCCGGGAAGGCCCCGGGGAGCTGTTTTTT.

V gene TRBV18 combines with J gene TRBJ1-1; TRBD1 is a possible D gene (6 bases). V lost 3 bases and J lost 11, with 22 bases in between. The CDR3 has 15 residues. Looked up from germline, CDR1 is KGHSH and CDR2 is LQKENI. The CDR3 reads CASSPDMGTSSEAFF. The CDR3 region has the DNA TGTGCCAGCTCACCCGACATGGGGACATCCTCCGAGGCTTTCTTT.

The genes are TRBV7-3 and TRBJ2-2, with a possible D match to TRBD2 (6 bases). Germline CDR1 SGHTA, CDR2 FQGTGA. Trimming stripped 2 bases from V and 5 bases from J, with 12 bases between. This CDR3 has 15 amino acids. The CDR3 loop is CASSLEGGGTGELFF. The DNA of the CDR3 is TGTGCCAGCAGCTTAGAGGGTGGAGGGACCGGGGAGCTGTTTTTT.

In its sample, this clonotype is medium-sized. The chain joins TRBV20-1 to TRBJ2-5; possibly TRBD2 for D (6 bases). Germline V gene lookup returns CDR1 DFQATT and CDR2 SNEGSKA (reference sequence). The CDR3 loop spans 13 amino acids. V was pared by 7 bases and J by 0 bases, with 12 bases between. Written as DNA, the CDR3 is TGCAGTGAGTGGGAGGAGGACCAAGAGACCCAGTACTTC. It specifies CSEWEEDQETQYF.

A few counts support this clonotype. This chain uses TRBV12-3 or TRBV12-4 with TRBJ1-5; tentatively, D is TRBD1 (6 bases). Deletions cut 7 bases from V and 3 bases from J, with 13 bases between. The CDR3 covers 14 residues. CDR3 nucleotide sequence: TGTGCCAGCACACCAGGACAGTACAATCAGCCCCAGCATTTT. Encoded protein: CASTPGQYNQPQHF.

The chain combines TRBV24-1 with TRBJ2-1; D is possibly TRBD1 or TRBD2 (5 bases each). V shed 3 bases and J shed 7 bases, with 18 bases lying between them. Germline V gene data show CDR1 as KGHDR and CDR2 as SFDVKD. The CDR3 is 16 amino acids. The CDR3 sequence is CATSDPRGGLWNEQFF. In nucleotides, the CDR3 is TGTGCCACCAGTGATCCGAGGGGCGGTTTGTGGAATGAGCAGTTCTTC.

This clonotype was counted only a few times. CDR3 protein: CASSFWGNTEAFF. The CDR3 nucleotides are TGTGCCAGCAGCTTTTGGGGGAACACTGAAGCTTTCTTT. The V gene is TRBV11-1, the J gene TRBJ1-1; no reliable D call. This CDR3 has 13 residues. Trimming removed 3 bases at V and 1 base at J, with 6 bases between. Germline assignment: CDR1 SGHAT and CDR2 FQDESV (reference sequence).

This clonotype was counted only a few times. This chain connects TRBV20-1 to TRBJ1-5; D may be TRBD1 (5 bases). This CDR3 has 13 residues. Trimming stripped 6 bases from V and 2 bases from J, with 11 bases between. Germline loops: CDR1 DFQATT, CDR2 SNEGSKA (reference sequence). Here the CDR3 reads CSARVSGNQPQHF. CDR3 nucleotide sequence: TGCAGTGCCAGGGTTTCGGGCAATCAGCCCCAGCATTTT.

In regard to this clonotype: A single base separates this from a much larger clone, so it may be a read error. The chain recombines TRBV7-2 with TRBJ1-1; no clear D. Germline-derived CDR1 and CDR2 are SGHTA and FQGNSA. The V end was cut by 1 base, the J end by 1 base, with 19 bases between. This CDR3 has 18 residues. CDR3 sequence (DNA): TGTGCCAGCAGCTTAGTTGCAGCGGGAACGGCCACGAACACTGAAGCTTTCTTT. Its protein is CASSLVAAGTATNTEAFF.

This clonotype was found a few times. The rearrangement joins TRBV7-8 to TRBJ2-2; 11 nucleotides line up with TRBD1. Germline-derived CDR1 and CDR2 are SGHVS and FQNEAQ. Losses at the gene ends were 2 bases for V and 7 bases for J; bases not matched to a gene: 9. This CDR3 is 17 amino acids long. The CDR3 protein is CASSLRVGTGGIGELFF. The CDR3 coding sequence is TGTGCCAGCAGCTTAAGAGTAGGGACAGGGGGGATCGGGGAGCTGTTTTTT.